This TCR beta chain came from a study of blood T cells in healthy people across ages. Study in general: Template switching captured about one barcoded beta molecule per two T cells. Study-wide findings and caveats: Both naive CD4+ cell counts and diversity were greater in long-lived donors than in aged donors.

This clonotype has just a few counts. Antigen unknown. Germline assignment: CDR1 LNHDA and CDR2 SQIVND (reference sequence). CDR3 length: 12 amino acids. V shed 9 bases, J shed 11 bases, and the junction held 7 bases outside the gene matches. Next came a second PCR, run for about 6 to 12 cycles, which used a sample-barcoded 5' primer along with a J-beta primer mix. TCRdb passed the 5' RACE reads through MiXCR, listing each CDR3 protein once. The sample holds roughly 1.5 million distinct CDR3 sequences, under 55% seen once. The receptor's source is a woman aged 18-35 years in good health. Sequencing was carried out using blood. The chain has TRBV19 and TRBJ2-5; 12 nucleotides match TRBD2. This CDR3 is CASRLAGEKQYF. DNA for the CDR3: TGTGCCAGCCGACTAGCGGGAGAAAAGCAGTACTTC.